Listed here are 22 T cell receptor beta chains from one sample, sequenced in a study of blood T cells in healthy people across ages. Primers used in a second PCR of about 7 to 12 cycles were a sample-barcoded 5' primer and a J-beta primer mix. MiXCR, run by TCRdb on the 5' RACE reads, gives a single entry per CDR3 protein. The profile shows more than 600,000 distinct CDR3 sequences, just under 25% of them singletons. This sample was shared with a second study, whose subject was T cells of mothers and their children.

The sequenced sample was blood. The receptors were gathered from a boy aged 10-17 years in good health.

This clonotype was observed once. A junction boundary mismatches the germline segment, possibly from a read error. V usage is TRBV4-3 and J usage is TRBJ2-5, with 11 positions matching TRBD2. CDR1 and CDR2 from the germline V gene are LGHNA and YSLEER. The CDR3 has 17 amino acids. The chain's CDR3 is CAGSQDRSGTSGETQYF. CDR3 sequence (DNA): TGCGCCGGCAGCCAAGATCGGTCTGGGACTAGCGGAGAGACCCAGTACTTC.

This clonotype was picked up a small number of times. J is TRBJ1-2 and V is TRBV28, with TRBD1 matching 7 bases. The ends lost 2 bases at V and 4 bases at J; junction bases unmatched: 1. The CDR3 covers 13 residues. Germline CDR1 is MDHEN and CDR2 is SYDVKM. The CDR3 DNA reads as TGTGCCAGCAGTTTAGACAGGGCCTATGGCTACACCTTC. Protein sequence: CASSLDRAYGYTF.

The table lists this clonotype with many counts. At one of its ends the junction is not consistent with the germline gene, which may arise from a read error. The rearrangement uses TRBV7-2 and TRBJ2-5; 10 bases are a match to TRBD2. CDR1 is SGHTA and CDR2 is FQGNSA in the germline V gene. CDR3 length: 14 residues. The CDR3 loop is CASSRTSGEETQYF. As DNA, the CDR3 is TGCGCCAGCAGCCGAACTAGCGGGGAAGAGACCCAGTACTTC.

The chain uses TRBV7-6 and TRBJ1-2, with 9 bases aligning to TRBD1. Germline V lookup: CDR1 SGHVS, CDR2 FNYEAQ. V lost 5 bases, J lost 4 bases, and 8 bases stayed unmatched. The CDR3 sequence is 15 residues long. CDR3 in DNA: TGTGCCAGCAGCCCCACGGGACAGGGATCCTATGGCTACACCTTC. It yields the protein CASSPTGQGSYGYTF. Full variable domain (missing parts from reference TRBV7-6 and TRBJ1-2): GAGVSQSPRYKVTKRGQDVALRCDPISGHVSLYWYRQALGQGPEFLTYFNYEAQQDKSGLPNDRFSAERPEGSISTLTIQRTEQRDSAMYRCASSPTGQGSYGYTFGSGTRLTVV.

Remarks on this clonotype: The junction differs from germline at one of its ends, possibly a read error. The chain has TRBV7-7 and TRBJ2-5; D possibly uses TRBD1 or TRBD2 (5 bases each). This CDR3 contains 14 residues. Germline CDR1 reads SSHAT; CDR2 reads FNYEAQ (reference sequence). CDR3 protein: CASSLMGVQETQYF. DNA for the CDR3: TGTGCTAGCAGCTTAATGGGGGTTCAAGAGACCCAGTACTTC. Together with reference TRBV7-7 and TRBJ2-5, the CDR3 gives the full variable domain: GAGVSQSPRYKVTKRGQDVTLRCDPISSHATLYWYQQALGQGPEFLTYFNYEAQPDKSGLPSDRFSAERPEGSISTLTIQRTEQRDSAMYRCASSLMGVQETQYFGPGTRLLVL.

This clonotype was picked up a small number of times. The gene calls are TRBV3-1 and TRBJ1-1; D is undetermined. Germline CDR1 is LGHDT and CDR2 is YNNKEL (reference sequence). Between the trimmed V and J ends, which lost 0 bases and 3 bases, there was a span of 11 bases. The CDR3 is 15 amino acids. CDR3 region: CASSQEVSLYTEAFF. The DNA for the CDR3 is TGTGCCAGCAGCCAAGAGGTCAGCTTATACACTGAAGCTTTCTTT.

The rearrangement links TRBV29-1 to TRBJ1-1; D not resolved. The germline gives CDR1 SQVTM, CDR2 ANQGSEA. CDR3 size: 13 residues. Trimming cost V 6 bases and J 0 bases, with 11 bases left between them. The CDR3 region has the DNA TGCAGCGTAAGACAAATCTTGAACACTGAAGCTTTCTTT. Protein: CSVRQILNTEAFF.

The genes are TRBV4-3 and TRBJ2-1; 7 nucleotides match TRBD1. Germline trimming cut 4 bases from V and 5 bases from J; bases unmatched to any gene: 2. CDR1 and CDR2 from the germline V gene are LGHNA and YSLEER. The CDR3 contains 13 residues. This CDR3 reads CASSLGQHNEQFF. In DNA form, the CDR3 reads TGCGCCAGCAGCCTGGGACAGCACAATGAGCAGTTCTTC.

This chain uses TRBV7-9 with TRBJ2-1; 8 bases fit TRBD1. This CDR3 has 13 residues. V was clipped by 7 bases and J by 3 bases; unmatched bases: 2. The germline V gene encodes CDR1 SEHNR and CDR2 FQNEAQ (reference sequence). The CDR3 DNA reads as TGTGCCAGCAAGGACAGGGACTACAATGAGCAGTTCTTC. Its translation: CASKDRDYNEQFF.

Only a few counts were recorded for this clonotype. The chain combines TRBV21-1 with TRBJ1-2; TRBD1 is the table's D call, not checked against the DNA. TRBV21-1 is marked as a pseudogene. The CDR3 length is 18 residues. The CDR3 is CASSKRLDRDLKAGGYTF. DNA of the CDR3: TGTGCCAGCAGCAAACGTCTGGACAGGGATTTAAAGGCGGGCGGCTACACCTTC.

The table lists this clonotype with a few counts. V and J are TRBV2 and TRBJ1-2; D perhaps matches TRBD1 (5 bases). CDR1 is SNHLY, CDR2 FYNNEI, per germline. The CDR3 loop spans 12 amino acids. Between the trimmed V and J ends, which lost 8 bases and 4 bases, there was a span of 11 bases. The CDR3 nucleotides read TGTGCCAGCGCGACAGACCTCTATGGCTACACCTTC. Amino acid sequence: CASATDLYGYTF.

This clonotype was counted only a few times. This chain connects TRBV3-1 to TRBJ1-3; D is unresolved. Germline V CDR1 and CDR2: LGHDT, YNNKEL (reference sequence). Trimming took off 0 bases at V and 3 bases at J, with 15 bases between the two ends. The CDR3 loop spans 17 amino acids. Written as DNA, the CDR3 is TGTGCCAGCAGCCAAGACAGCAGGACCGCGAGTGGAAACACCATATATTTT. This sequence encodes CASSQDSRTASGNTIYF.

This clonotype was recorded at least ten times. The V gene is TRBV4-3, the J gene TRBJ2-5, with a weak D call TRBD1 (5 bases). V gave up 1 base and J gave up 5 bases, with 8 bases separating them. Looked up from germline, CDR1 is LGHNA and CDR2 is YSLEER. CDR3 size: 13 residues. CDR3 nucleotide sequence: TGCGCCAGCAGCCAAGGGGGCCGCGAGACCCAGTACTTC. Translating it yields CASSQGGRETQYF.

This clonotype appeared a few times. The chain employs TRBV5-1 and TRBJ2-1, with D perhaps TRBD1 (5 bases). Germline V lookup: CDR1 SGHRS, CDR2 YFSETQ. V gave up 7 bases and J gave up 8 bases, with 10 bases separating them. The CDR3 covers 11 residues. The CDR3 DNA reads as TGCGCCAGCCGAGACAGCTATGAGCAGTTCTTC. Translated, it gives CASRDSYEQFF.

V usage is TRBV10-3 and J usage is TRBJ1-1; D not certain. This CDR3 contains 13 residues. Trimming pared 6 bases from V and 0 bases from J, leaving 8 bases between. Germline assignment: CDR1 ENHRY and CDR2 SYGVKD. The CDR3 reads CAISSGLNTEAFF. The CDR3 DNA is TGTGCCATCAGCTCCGGACTGAACACTGAAGCTTTCTTT.

This clonotype was counted only a few times. The chain is built from TRBV6-5 and TRBJ2-7; maybe TRBD2 (5 bases). The CDR3 loop spans 10 amino acids. The germline gives CDR1 MNHEY, CDR2 SVGAGI. V lost 8 bases to trimming and J lost 6 bases, with 8 bases between them. The CDR3 spells CASLGIEQYF. In nucleotides, the CDR3 is TGTGCCAGCCTCGGGATCGAGCAGTACTTC.

This sequence joins TRBV15 and TRBJ1-2; unclear D gene. Germline lookup yields CDR1 LNHNV and CDR2 YYDKDF (reference sequence). The V and J ends lost 1 base and 6 bases respectively, with 12 bases between them. This CDR3 region has 14 residues. CDR3 loop: CATSRAGSLDGYTF. DNA of the CDR3: TGTGCCACCAGCAGAGCCGGGTCGTTGGATGGCTACACCTTC.

This chain joins TRBV4-1 and TRBJ2-3; 8 bases match TRBD1. Germline CDR1 is MGHRA and CDR2 is YSYEKL. With V trimmed by 0 bases and J by 6 bases, 14 bases remained unmatched. The CDR3 consists of 18 residues. The CDR3 sequence is CASSQEPRAGGSRDTQYF. The CDR3 DNA sequence: TGCGCCAGCAGCCAAGAACCCCGCGCAGGGGGCTCGAGGGATACGCAGTATTTT.

This clonotype came up a few times. The chain employs TRBV7-3 and TRBJ1-1; tentative D call: TRBD1 (6 bases). The germline V gene encodes CDR1 SGHTA and CDR2 FQGTGA. The ends were cut back, 5 bases at V and 10 bases at J, with 17 bases in the middle. The CDR3 sequence is 13 residues long. CDR3 residues: CASSLNWGRIAFF. In DNA, the CDR3 is TGTGCCAGCAGCCTTAATTGGGGGCGTATAGCTTTCTTT.

This clonotype appeared a few times. The V and J genes are TRBV12-3 or TRBV12-4 and TRBJ2-1, with D perhaps matching TRBD1 or TRBD2 (5 bases each). The J call may be mistaken, given a closer DNA end match to TRBJ2-7. This CDR3 is built from 13 residues. CDR3 residues: CASRWDGTYEQYF. The CDR3 nucleotides read TGTGCCAGCAGATGGGACGGGACCTACGAGCAGTACTTC.

This clonotype has a handful of counts. The chain couples TRBV9 to TRBJ2-2; 8 nucleotides agree with TRBD1. Looked up from germline, CDR1 is SGDLS and CDR2 is YYNGEE. V lost 7 bases to trimming and J lost 4 bases; unmatched junction nucleotides: 3. The CDR3 spans 13 residues. In nucleotides, the CDR3 is TGTGCCAGCCCGGACAGGGTCACCGGGGAGCTGTTTTTT. Its translation is CASPDRVTGELFF.

This clonotype came up a few times. CDR3 bases: TGCAGTGCTAGGGACAGGAGCCCTCTGAAGACCCAGTACTTC. This gives the protein CSARDRSPLKTQYF. The chain joins TRBV20-1 to TRBJ2-1; 7 positions agree with TRBD1. The J call is uncertain, as TRBJ2-5 better fits the DNA end. The germline V gene has CDR1 DFQATT and CDR2 SNEGSKA (reference sequence). The CDR3 is 14 residues long.